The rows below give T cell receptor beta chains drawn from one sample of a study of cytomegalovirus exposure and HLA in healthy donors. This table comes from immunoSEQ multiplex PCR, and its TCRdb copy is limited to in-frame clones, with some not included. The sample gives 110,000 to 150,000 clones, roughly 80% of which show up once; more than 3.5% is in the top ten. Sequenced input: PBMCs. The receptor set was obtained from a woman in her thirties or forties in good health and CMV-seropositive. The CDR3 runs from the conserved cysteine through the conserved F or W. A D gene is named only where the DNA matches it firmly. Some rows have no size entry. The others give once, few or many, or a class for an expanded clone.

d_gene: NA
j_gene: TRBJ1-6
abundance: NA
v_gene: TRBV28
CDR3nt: TGTGCCAGCACCAACCGGGCGGACTTCAGTTCACCCCTCCACTTT
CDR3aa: CASTNRADFSSPLHF

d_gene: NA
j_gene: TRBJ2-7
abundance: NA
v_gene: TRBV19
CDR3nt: TGTGCCAGTAGCCGCAGGGGGGAGCGCTACGAGCAGTACTTC
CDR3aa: CASSRRGERYEQYF

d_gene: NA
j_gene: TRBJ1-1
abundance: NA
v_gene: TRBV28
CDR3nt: TGTGCCAGCAGCCTGGACAGCGCCTACACTGAAGCTTTCTTT
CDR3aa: CASSLDSAYTEAFF

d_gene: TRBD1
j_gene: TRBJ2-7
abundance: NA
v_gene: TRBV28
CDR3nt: TGTGCCAGCAGTCTGTTGAGACAGGGGGGCGAGCAGTACTTC
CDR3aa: CASSLLRQGGEQYF

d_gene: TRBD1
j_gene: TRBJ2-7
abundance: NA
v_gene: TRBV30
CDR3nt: TGTGCCTGGGGACAGGGGTGGGGCGAGCAGTACTTC
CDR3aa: CAWGQGWGEQYF

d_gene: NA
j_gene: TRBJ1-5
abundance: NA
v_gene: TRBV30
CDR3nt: TGTGCCTGGGCAGCAGGGAATTTTGATCAGCCCCAGCATTTT
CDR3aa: CAWAAGNFDQPQHF

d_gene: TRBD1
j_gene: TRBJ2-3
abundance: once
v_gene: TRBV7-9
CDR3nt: TGTGCCAGCAGCCCCTTACAGGGGGCGGCAGATACGCAGTATTTT
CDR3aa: CASSPLQGAADTQYF

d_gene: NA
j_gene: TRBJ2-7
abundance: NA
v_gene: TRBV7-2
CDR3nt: TGTGCCAGCAGCTTAACTGTGCGGAATGAGCAGTACTTC
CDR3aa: CASSLTVRNEQYF

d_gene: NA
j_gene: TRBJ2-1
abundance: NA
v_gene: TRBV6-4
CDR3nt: TGTGCCAGCAGTCCTCTAGCGGGCCCAGGGGGTGAGCAGTTCTTC
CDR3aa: CASSPLAGPGGEQFF

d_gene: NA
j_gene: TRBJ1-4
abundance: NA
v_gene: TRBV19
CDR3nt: TGTGCCAGTATGGTAGTCGGGTCGGGGACTAAACTGTTTTTT
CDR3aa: CASMVVGSGTKLFF

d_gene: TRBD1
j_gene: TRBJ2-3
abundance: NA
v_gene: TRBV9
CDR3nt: TGTGCCAGCAGCACAGGGGGCAGCACAGATACGCAGTATTTT
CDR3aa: CASSTGGSTDTQYF

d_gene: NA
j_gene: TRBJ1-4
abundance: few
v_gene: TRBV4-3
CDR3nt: TGCGCCAGCAGCCGAAGGAGGGTGGACGAAAAACTGTTTTTT
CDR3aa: CASSRRRVDEKLFF

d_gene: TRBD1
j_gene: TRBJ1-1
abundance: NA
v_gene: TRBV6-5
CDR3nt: TGTGCCAGCAGAAACAGGGGGAGAACTGAAGCTTTCTTT
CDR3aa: CASRNRGRTEAFF

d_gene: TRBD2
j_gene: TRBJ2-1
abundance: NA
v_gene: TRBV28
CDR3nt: TGTGCCAGCAGTGATGGTGGGAGGGGCTACAATGAGCAGTTCTTC
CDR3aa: CASSDGGRGYNEQFF

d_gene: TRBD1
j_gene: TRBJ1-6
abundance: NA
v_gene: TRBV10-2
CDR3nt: TGCGCCAGCGGGGATTACAGGGGCGATTCACCCCTCCACTTT
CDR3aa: CASGDYRGDSPLHF

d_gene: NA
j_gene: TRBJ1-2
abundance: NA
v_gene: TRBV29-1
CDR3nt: TGCAGCGTTGAAGATCTAACTATAGTGTCGCACTATGGCTACACCTTC
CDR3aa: CSVEDLTIVSHYGYTF

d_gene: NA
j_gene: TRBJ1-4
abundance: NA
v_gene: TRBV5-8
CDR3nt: TGTGCCAGCAGCCCTACTAATGAAAAACTGTTTTTT
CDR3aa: CASSPTNEKLFF

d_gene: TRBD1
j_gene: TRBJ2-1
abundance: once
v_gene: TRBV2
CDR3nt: TGTGCCAGCAGTGGCAGGGGGTCCTACAATGAGCAGTTCTTC
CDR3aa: CASSGRGSYNEQFF

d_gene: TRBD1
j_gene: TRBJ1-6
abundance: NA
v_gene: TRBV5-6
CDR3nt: TGTGCCAGCAGCTCCAGGGGGCATGTGGTTTCACCCCTCCACTTT
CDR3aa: CASSSRGHVVSPLHF

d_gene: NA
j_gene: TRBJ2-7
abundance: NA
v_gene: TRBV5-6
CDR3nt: TGTGCCAGCAGTTACAGCTACGAGCAGTACTTC
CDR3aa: CASSYSYEQYF

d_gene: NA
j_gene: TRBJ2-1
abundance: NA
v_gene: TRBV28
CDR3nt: TGTGCCAGCAGTAAGGGGGGGACAGGTTCCCACAATGAGCAGTTCTTC
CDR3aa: CASSKGGTGSHNEQFF

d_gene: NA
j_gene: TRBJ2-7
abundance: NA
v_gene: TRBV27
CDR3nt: TGTGCCAGCAGGAGGGGGTCCGAGCAGTACTTC
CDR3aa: CASRRGSEQYF

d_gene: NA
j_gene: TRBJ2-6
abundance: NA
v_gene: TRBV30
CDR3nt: TGTGCCTTCCAGACAGGAGCCAACTCTGGGGCCAACGTCCTGACTTTC
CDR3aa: CAFQTGANSGANVLTF

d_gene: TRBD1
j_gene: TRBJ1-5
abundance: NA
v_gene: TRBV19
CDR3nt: TGTGCCAGTACGGAGGACAGGGGGGTTCAGCCCCAGCATTTT
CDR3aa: CASTEDRGVQPQHF

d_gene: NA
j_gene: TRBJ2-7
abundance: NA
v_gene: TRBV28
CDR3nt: TGTGCCAGCAGTTTAGAGGGGGTACCGAGCTCCTACGAGCAGTACTTC
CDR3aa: CASSLEGVPSSYEQYF

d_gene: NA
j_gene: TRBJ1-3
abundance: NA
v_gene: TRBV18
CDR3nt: TGTGCCAGCTCACCACGGAGTCGGAACTCTGGAAACACCATATATTTT
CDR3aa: CASSPRSRNSGNTIYF

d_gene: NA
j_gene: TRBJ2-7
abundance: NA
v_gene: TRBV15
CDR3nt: TGTGCCACCAGCAGAGATTTCGACGAGCAGTACTTC
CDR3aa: CATSRDFDEQYF

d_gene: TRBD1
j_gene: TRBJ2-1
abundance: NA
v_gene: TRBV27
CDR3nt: TGTGCCAGCAGTTTTCTTAGGGGGCCCGGGACAGGGGACAATGAGCAGTTCTTC
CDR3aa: CASSFLRGPGTGDNEQFF

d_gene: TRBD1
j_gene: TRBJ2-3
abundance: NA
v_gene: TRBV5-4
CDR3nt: TGTGCCAGCAGCCAGGTAGGGGGCGGGCGTCCCACAGATACGCAGTATTTT
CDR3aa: CASSQVGGGRPTDTQYF

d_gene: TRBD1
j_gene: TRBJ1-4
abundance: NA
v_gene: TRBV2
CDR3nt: TGTGCCAGCACAAGGGGGCTTCCTTCCGAAAAACTGTTTTTT
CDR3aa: CASTRGLPSEKLFF

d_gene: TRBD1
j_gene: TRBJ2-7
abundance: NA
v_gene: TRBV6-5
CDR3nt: TGTGCCAGCGGCCTGGGACAGGCTGAGCAGTACTTC
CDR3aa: CASGLGQAEQYF

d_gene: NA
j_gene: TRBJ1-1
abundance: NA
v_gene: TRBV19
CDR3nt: TGTGCCAGTACTATCCGTACCTCTAGCCAAACGGCTTTCTTT
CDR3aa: CASTIRTSSQTAFF

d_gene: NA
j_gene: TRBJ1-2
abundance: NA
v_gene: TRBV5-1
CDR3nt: TGCGCCAGTGCCGGAGAGGGCTATGGCTACACCTTC
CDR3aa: CASAGEGYGYTF

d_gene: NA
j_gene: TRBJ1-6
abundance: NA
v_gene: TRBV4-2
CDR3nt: TGTGCCAGCAGCCAAGCGATAGAGGATTCACCCCTCCACTTT
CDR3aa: CASSQAIEDSPLHF

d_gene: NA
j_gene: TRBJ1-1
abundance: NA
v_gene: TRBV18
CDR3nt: TGTGCCAGCTCACCGGCAGTCAACACTGAAGCTTTCTTT
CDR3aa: CASSPAVNTEAFF

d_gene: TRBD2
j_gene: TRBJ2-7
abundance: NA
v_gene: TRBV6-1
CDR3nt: TGTGCCAGCAGTGAATTTAGCGGGGGGGAGCAGTACTTC
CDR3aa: CASSEFSGGEQYF

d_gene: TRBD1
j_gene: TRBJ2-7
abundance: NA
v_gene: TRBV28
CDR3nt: TGTGCCAGCACCTTGACAGGGGGGGCCTACGAGCAGTACTTC
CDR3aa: CASTLTGGAYEQYF

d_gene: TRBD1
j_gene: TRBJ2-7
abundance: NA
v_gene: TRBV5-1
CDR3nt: TGCGCCAGCAGCTTGGGTACAGGGGGCGAGCAGTACTTC
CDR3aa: CASSLGTGGEQYF

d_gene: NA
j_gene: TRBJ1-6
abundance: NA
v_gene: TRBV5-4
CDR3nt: TGTGCCAGCAGAGTGCCCCTTACAGGAAATTGGGCACCCCTCCACTTT
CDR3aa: CASRVPLTGNWAPLHF

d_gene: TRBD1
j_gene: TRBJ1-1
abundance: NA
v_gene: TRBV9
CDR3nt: TGTGCCAGCAGCTGGACAGGGGAGTTGGACACTGAAGCTTTCTTT
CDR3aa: CASSWTGELDTEAFF

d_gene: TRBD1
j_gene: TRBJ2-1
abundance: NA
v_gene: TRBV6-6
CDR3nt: TGTGCCAGCAGACAACCGGGACAGGGTACGAATGAGCAGTTCTTC
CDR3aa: CASRQPGQGTNEQFF

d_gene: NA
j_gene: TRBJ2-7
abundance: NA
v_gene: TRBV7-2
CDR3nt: TGTGCCAGCAGCGCTGGGGAGGAGCAGTACTTC
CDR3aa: CASSAGEEQYF

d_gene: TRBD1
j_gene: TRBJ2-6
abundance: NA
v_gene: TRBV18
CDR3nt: TGTGCCAGCTCCCTGCGGACAGGGAATAAGGGGGCCAACGTCCTGACTTTC
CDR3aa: CASSLRTGNKGANVLTF

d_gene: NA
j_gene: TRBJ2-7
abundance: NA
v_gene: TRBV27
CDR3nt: TGTGCCAGCAGTTTAAATAATGGGGCAGGACTACGTGGCGAGCAGTACTTC
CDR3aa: CASSLNNGAGLRGEQYF

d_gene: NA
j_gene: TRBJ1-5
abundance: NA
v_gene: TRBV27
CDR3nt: TGTGCCAGCAGTTTATCGGCCAGGGGTAGCAATCAGCCCCAGCATTTT
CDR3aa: CASSLSARGSNQPQHF